Sequencing of this T cell receptor (beta chain) was carried out in a study of OX40 agonist ivuxolimab in advanced cancers. The protocol was immunoSEQ multiplex PCR, while the TCRdb copy is restricted to in-frame clones and leaves out a portion. Among more than 80,000 clones listed, approximately 90% were seen once. Study-level points and caveats: Relative to CD4+ cells, CD8+ T cells on average had more expanded clones.

As concerns this clone: The antigen is undetermined.

This CDR3 contains 14 residues. CDR1 is LNHNV, CDR2 YYDKDF, per germline (reference sequence). The V end was cut by 5 bases, the J end by 4 bases, with 14 bases between. This receptor was taken from an adult with an advanced solid tumor such as melanoma, head and neck, liver or kidney cancer. This material consisted of CD4+ or CD8+ T cells sorted from blood, taken in a trial of the OX40 agonist ivuxolimab. The chain joins TRBV15 to TRBJ1-1, with D perhaps TRBD1 (5 bases). The CDR3 is CATSRGDLATEAFF. CDR3 nucleotides: TGTGCCACCAGCCGGGGGGATCTCGCCACTGAAGCTTTCTTT.